These 2 T cell receptor beta chains came from one sample sequenced in a study of blood T cell repertoires in COVID-19. Profiled with immunoSEQ multiplex PCR; TCRdb holds only in-frame clones, not every one. In the table there are hundreds of thousands of clones, approximately 86% of which are singletons. The sequencing sample was made of peripheral blood. These receptors all come from an elderly man with acute or convalescent COVID-19.

This chain joins TRBV25-1 and TRBJ2-5; D is unclear. The V and J ends lost 5 bases and 2 bases respectively, with 6 bases between them. Germline values: CDR1 MGHDK, CDR2 SYGVNS. CDR3 length: 12 residues. The CDR3 protein is CASSQYQETQYF. In nucleotides, the CDR3 is TGTGCCAGCAGTCAGTATCAAGAGACCCAGTACTTC.

The gene calls are TRBV9 and TRBJ2-1; D is uncertain. CDR1 and CDR2 (germline): SGDLS, YYNGEE. V lost 4 bases, J lost 0 bases, and 11 bases lay in between. The CDR3 contains 15 residues. The CDR3 is CASSPSESSYNEQFF. As DNA, the CDR3 is TGTGCCAGCAGCCCCTCGGAGAGCTCCTACAATGAGCAGTTCTTC.